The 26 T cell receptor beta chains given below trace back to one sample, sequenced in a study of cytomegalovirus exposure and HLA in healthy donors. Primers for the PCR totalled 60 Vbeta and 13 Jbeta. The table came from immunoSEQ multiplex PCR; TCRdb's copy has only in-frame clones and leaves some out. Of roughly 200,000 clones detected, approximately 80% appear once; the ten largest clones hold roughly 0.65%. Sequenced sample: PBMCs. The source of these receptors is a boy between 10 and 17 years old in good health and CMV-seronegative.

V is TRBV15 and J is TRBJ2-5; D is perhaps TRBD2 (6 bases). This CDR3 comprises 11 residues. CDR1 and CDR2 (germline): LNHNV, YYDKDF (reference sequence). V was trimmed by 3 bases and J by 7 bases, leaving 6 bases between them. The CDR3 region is CATSREGTQYF. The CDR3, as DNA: TGTGCCACCAGCAGGGAGGGGACCCAGTACTTC.

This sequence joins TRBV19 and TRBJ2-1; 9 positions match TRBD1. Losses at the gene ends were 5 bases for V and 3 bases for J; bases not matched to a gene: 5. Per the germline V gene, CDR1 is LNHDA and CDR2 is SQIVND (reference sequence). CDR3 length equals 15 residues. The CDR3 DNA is TGTGCCAGTAGTGTGGGACAGGGTTTCTACAATGAGCAGTTCTTC. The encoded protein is CASSVGQGFYNEQFF.

The CDR3 DNA sequence: TGCGCCAGCAGCCCACAGGGGCTCGTTAGAGATACGCAGTATTTT. It is translated as CASSPQGLVRDTQYF. The chain couples TRBV10-2 to TRBJ2-3; 7 positions match TRBD1. The CDR3 is 15 amino acids. The germline V gene encodes CDR1 WSHSY and CDR2 SAAADI. After removal of 6 bases from V and 5 bases from J, the junction contained 11 bases not matched to a gene.

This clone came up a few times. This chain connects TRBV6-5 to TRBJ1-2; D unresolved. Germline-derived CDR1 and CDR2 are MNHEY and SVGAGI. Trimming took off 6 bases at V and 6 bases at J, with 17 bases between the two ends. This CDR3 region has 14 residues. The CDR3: CASSSDVSGDGYTF. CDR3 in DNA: TGTGCCAGCAGCTCCGACGTATCTGGAGATGGCTACACCTTC.

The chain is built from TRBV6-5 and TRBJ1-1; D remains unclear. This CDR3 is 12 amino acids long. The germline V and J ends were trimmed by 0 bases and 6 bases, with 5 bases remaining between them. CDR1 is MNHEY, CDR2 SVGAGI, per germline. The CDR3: CASSYSRSEAFF. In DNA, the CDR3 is TGTGCCAGCAGTTACTCGAGATCTGAAGCTTTCTTT.

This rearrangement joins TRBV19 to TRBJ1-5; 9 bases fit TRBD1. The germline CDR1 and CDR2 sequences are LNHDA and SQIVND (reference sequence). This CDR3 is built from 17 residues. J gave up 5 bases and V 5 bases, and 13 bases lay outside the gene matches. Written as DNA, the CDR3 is TGTGCCAGTAGTTCTCCACCGGGACAGGGTAATGATCAGCCCCAGCATTTT. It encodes CASSSPPGQGNDQPQHF.

DNA for the CDR3: TGTGCCAGTAGTATCGGCAGGGGGCCAATCAACGAGCAGTACTTC. Its protein is CASSIGRGPINEQYF. This sequence joins TRBV19 and TRBJ2-7; 8 positions match TRBD1. The CDR3 spans 15 residues. Trimming cost V 3 bases and J 5 bases; bases outside gene matches: 9. Germline V gene data show CDR1 as LNHDA and CDR2 as SQIVND (reference sequence).

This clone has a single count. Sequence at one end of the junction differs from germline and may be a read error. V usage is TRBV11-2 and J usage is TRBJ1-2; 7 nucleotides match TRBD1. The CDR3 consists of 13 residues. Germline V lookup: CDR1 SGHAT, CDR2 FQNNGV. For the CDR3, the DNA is TGTGCCAGTACGACAGGGATTAACTATGGCTATACCTTC. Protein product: CASTTGINYGYTF.

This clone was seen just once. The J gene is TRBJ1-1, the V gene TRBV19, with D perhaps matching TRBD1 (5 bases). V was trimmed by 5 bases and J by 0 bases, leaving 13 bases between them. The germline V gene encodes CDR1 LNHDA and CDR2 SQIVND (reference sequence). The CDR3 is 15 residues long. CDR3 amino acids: CASSGRVSLNTEAFF. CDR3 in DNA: TGTGCCAGTAGTGGCAGGGTTTCCCTGAACACTGAAGCTTTCTTT.

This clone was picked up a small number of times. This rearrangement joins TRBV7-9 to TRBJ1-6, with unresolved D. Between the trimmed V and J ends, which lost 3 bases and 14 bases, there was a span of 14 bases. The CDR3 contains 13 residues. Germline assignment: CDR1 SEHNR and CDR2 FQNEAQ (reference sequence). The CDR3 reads CASSLANTRSLHF. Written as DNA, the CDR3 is TGTGCCAGCAGCTTGGCCAACACGAGGTCCCTCCACTTT.

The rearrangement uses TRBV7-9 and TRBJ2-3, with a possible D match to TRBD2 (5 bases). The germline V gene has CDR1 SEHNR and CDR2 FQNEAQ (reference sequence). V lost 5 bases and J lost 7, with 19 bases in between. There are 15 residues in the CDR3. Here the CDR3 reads CASSPRAAHQNTQYF. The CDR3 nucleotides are TGTGCCAGCAGCCCGAGGGCAGCCCATCAAAATACGCAGTATTTT.

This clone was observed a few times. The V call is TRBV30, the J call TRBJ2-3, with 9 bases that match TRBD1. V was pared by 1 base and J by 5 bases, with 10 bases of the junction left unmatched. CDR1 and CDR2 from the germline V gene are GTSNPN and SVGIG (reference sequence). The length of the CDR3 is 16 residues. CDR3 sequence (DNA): TGTGCCTGGAGTGGGGCACAGGGGGCTTCGCAAGATACGCAGTATTTT. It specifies CAWSGAQGASQDTQYF.

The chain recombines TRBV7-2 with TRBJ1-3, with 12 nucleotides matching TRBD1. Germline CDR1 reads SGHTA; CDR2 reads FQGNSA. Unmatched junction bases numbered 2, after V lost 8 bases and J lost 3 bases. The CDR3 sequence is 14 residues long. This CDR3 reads CASGTGGSGNTIYF. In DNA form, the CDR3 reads TGTGCCAGCGGGACAGGGGGCAGTGGAAACACCATATATTTT. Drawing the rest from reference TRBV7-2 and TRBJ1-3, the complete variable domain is GAGVSQSPSNKVTEKGKDVELRCDPISGHTALYWYRQSLGQGLEFLIYFQGNSAPDKSGLPSDRFSAERTGGSVSTLTIQRTQQEDSAVYLCASGTGGSGNTIYFGEGSWLTVV.

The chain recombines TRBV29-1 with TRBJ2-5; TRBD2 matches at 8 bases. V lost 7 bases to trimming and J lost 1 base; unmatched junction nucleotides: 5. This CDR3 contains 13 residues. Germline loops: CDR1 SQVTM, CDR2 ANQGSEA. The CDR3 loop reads CSAITSGQETQYF. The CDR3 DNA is TGCAGCGCCATTACTAGCGGCCAAGAGACCCAGTACTTC. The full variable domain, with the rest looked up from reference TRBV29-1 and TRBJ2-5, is SAVISQKPSRDICQRGTSLTIQCQVDSQVTMMFWYRQQPGQSLTLIATANQGSEATYESGFVIDKFPISRPNLTFSTLTVSNMSPEDSSIYLCSAITSGQETQYFGPGTRLLVL.

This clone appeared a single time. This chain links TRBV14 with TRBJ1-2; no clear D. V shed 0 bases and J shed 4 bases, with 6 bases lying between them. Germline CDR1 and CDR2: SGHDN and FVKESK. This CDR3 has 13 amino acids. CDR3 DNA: TGTGCCAGCAGCCAAGATCCCAGCTATGGCTACACCTTC. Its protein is CASSQDPSYGYTF.

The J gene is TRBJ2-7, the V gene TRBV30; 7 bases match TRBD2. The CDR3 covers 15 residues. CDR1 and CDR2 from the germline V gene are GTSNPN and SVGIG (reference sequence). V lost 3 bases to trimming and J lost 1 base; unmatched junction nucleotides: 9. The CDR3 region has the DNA TGTGCCTGGAGACCGGGCCGGGAGGCTTCCTACGAGCAGTACTTC. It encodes CAWRPGREASYEQYF.

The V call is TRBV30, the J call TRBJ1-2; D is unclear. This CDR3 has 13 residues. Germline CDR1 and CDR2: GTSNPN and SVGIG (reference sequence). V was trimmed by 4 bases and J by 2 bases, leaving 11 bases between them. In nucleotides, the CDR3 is TGTGCCTGGACAAGACGGAGCAACTATGGCTACACCTTC. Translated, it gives CAWTRRSNYGYTF.

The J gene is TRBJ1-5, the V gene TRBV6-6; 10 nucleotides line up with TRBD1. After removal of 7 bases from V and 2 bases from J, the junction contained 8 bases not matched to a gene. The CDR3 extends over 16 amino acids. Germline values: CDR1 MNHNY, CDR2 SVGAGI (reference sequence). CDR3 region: CASTPGQGFGNQPQHF. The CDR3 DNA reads TGTGCCAGCACCCCGGGACAGGGGTTTGGCAATCAGCCCCAGCATTTT.

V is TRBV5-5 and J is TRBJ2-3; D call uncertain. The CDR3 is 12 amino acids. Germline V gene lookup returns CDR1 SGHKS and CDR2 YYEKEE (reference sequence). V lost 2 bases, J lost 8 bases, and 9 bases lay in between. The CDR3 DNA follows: TGTGCCAGCAGCTTCCCCCTAGGTACGCAGTATTTT. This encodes CASSFPLGTQYF. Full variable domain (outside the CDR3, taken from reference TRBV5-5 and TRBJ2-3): DAGVTQSPTHLIKTRGQQVTLRCSPISGHKSVSWYQQVLGQGPQFIFQYYEKEERGRGNFPDRFSARQFPNYSSELNVNALLLGDSALYLCASSFPLGTQYFGPGTRLTVL.

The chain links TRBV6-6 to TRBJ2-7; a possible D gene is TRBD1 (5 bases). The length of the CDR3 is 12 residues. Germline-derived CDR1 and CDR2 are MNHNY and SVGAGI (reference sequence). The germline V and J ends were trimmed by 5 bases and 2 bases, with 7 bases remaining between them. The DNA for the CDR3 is TGTGCCAGCAGTGTAGGGGCCTACGAGCAGTACTTC. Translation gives CASSVGAYEQYF.

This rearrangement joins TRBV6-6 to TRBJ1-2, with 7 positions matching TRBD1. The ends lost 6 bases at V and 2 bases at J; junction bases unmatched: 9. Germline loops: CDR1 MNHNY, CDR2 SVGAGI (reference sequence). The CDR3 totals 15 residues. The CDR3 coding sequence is TGTGCCAGCAGACACAGGGGACTCAACAACTATGGCTACACCTTC. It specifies CASRHRGLNNYGYTF.

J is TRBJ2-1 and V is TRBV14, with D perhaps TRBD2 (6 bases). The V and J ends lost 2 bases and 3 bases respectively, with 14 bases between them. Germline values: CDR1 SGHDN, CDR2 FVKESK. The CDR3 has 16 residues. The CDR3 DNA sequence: TGTGCCAGCAGCCAACACGGGCGGGGCCTCTACAATGAGCAGTTCTTC. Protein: CASSQHGRGLYNEQFF.

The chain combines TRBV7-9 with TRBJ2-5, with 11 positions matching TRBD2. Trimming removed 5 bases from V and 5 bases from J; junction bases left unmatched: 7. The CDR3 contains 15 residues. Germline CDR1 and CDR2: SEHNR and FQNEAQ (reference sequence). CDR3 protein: CASSVSGGAGETQYF. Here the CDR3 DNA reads TGTGCCAGCAGCGTTAGCGGGGGGGCCGGGGAGACCCAGTACTTC.

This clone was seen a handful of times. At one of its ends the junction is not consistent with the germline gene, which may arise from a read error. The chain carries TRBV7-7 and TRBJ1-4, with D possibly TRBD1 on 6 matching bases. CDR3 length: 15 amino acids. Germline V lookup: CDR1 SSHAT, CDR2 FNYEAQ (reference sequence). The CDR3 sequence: CASSYGQSTNEKLFF. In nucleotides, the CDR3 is TGTGCTAGCAGCTACGGACAGTCAACTAATGAAAAACTGTTTTTT. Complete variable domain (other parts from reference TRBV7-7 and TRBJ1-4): GAGVSQSPRYKVTKRGQDVTLRCDPISSHATLYWYQQALGQGPEFLTYFNYEAQPDKSGLPSDRFSAERPEGSISTLTIQRTEQRDSAMYRCASSYGQSTNEKLFFGSGTQLSVL.

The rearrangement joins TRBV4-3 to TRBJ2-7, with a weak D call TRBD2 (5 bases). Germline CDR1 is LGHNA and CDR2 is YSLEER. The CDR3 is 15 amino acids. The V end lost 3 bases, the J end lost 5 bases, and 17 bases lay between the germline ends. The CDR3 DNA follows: TGCGCCAGCAGCCACCTCCTGGAGGCGATCCACGAGCAGTACTTC. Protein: CASSHLLEAIHEQYF.

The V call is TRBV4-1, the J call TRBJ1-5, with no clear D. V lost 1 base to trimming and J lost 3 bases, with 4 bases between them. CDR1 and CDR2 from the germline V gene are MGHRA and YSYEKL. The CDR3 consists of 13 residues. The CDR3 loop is CASSQVINQPQHF. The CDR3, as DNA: TGCGCCAGCAGCCAAGTCATCAATCAGCCCCAGCATTTT.